The 26 T cell receptor beta chains below all came from one sample that was sequenced in a study of a mutant IDH1 vaccine in newly diagnosed glioma. The time point was: baseline, week 1 (first vaccination visit). Treatment denoted: pre-vaccination baseline after standard-of-care therapy. Profiling relied on immunoSEQ multiplex PCR, and the TCRdb table lists in-frame clones only, not all of them. The profile covers tens of thousands of clones, with roughly 80% appearing a single time and approximately 19% taken by the ten largest. The source material was PBMCs, sampled from a glioma patient treated with radiotherapy, temozolomide or both. These receptors originate from a young man with glioma.

This chain connects TRBV5-8 to TRBJ2-7; TRBD1 matches 8 bases. V lost 3 bases and J lost 5; bases outside the gene matches: 7. The CDR3 runs to 14 residues. The germline V gene encodes CDR1 SGHTS and CDR2 YDEGEE. The CDR3 bases are TGTGCCAGCAGCTGGGACAGGATTGGGAACGAGCAGTACTTC. Protein product: CASSWDRIGNEQYF. The entire variable domain, with the rest obtained from reference TRBV5-8 and TRBJ2-7, is as follows: EAGVTQSPTHLIKTRGQQATLRCSPISGHTSVYWYQQALGLGLQFLLWYDEGEERNRGNFPPRFSGRQFPNYSSELNVNALELEDSALYLCASSWDRIGNEQYFGPGTRLTVT.

This clone was observed a handful of times. The CDR3 reads CASSFSDSDEPQHF. The CDR3 DNA reads as TGTGCCAGCAGCTTCAGTGATAGTGATGAGCCCCAGCATTTT. The chain employs TRBV5-5 and TRBJ1-5; D not certain. The V gene lost 2 bases and the J gene lost 8 bases, with 14 bases spanning the gap. The germline V gene has CDR1 SGHKS and CDR2 YYEKEE (reference sequence). The CDR3 has 14 residues.

The genes are TRBV10-3 and TRBJ1-1; 7 bases are shared with TRBD1. The CDR3 consists of 16 residues. The ends lost 10 bases at V and 0 bases at J; junction bases unmatched: 14. The germline V gene has CDR1 ENHRY and CDR2 SYGVKD. For the CDR3, the DNA is TGTGCCACCCCGGACAGGAATTCAGTTTTGAACACTGAAGCTTTCTTT. As protein: CATPDRNSVLNTEAFF.

The V call is TRBV18, the J call TRBJ1-1; possibly TRBD1 for D (6 bases). Trimming pared 5 bases from V and 5 bases from J, leaving 12 bases between. This CDR3 contains 13 residues. Germline lookup yields CDR1 KGHSH and CDR2 LQKENI. CDR3 loop: CASSWNRETEAFF. The DNA for the CDR3 is TGTGCCAGCTCATGGAACAGGGAAACTGAAGCTTTCTTT.

The chain carries TRBV7-9 and TRBJ1-5; TRBD1 matches at 8 bases. The CDR3 loop spans 15 amino acids. With V trimmed by 1 base and J by 4 bases, 3 bases remained unmatched. Germline CDR1 and CDR2: SEHNR and FQNEAQ (reference sequence). CDR3 sequence (DNA): TGTGCCAGCAGCTTAGGCGGGACAGGAAATCAGCCCCAGCATTTT. It specifies CASSLGGTGNQPQHF.

The chain recombines TRBV5-6 with TRBJ1-5, with 9 bases identical to TRBD1. From germline, CDR1 is SGHDT and CDR2 YYEEEE. CDR3 length: 15 residues. The V segment lost 2 bases and the J segment 6 bases; nucleotides outside the gene matches: 6. CDR3 sequence: CASSFGTGRRQPQHF. The DNA for the CDR3 is TGTGCCAGCAGCTTCGGGACAGGGAGACGTCAGCCCCAGCATTTT.

The gene calls are TRBV4-3 and TRBJ2-2, with 7 bases that match TRBD2. This CDR3 is built from 19 residues. V lost 3 bases to trimming and J lost 2 bases; unmatched junction nucleotides: 15. Germline V CDR1 and CDR2: LGHNA, YSLEER. In DNA, the CDR3 is TGCGCCAGCAGCCACTGCCGAGGGAGTAGGACTAGAAACACCGGGGAGCTGTTTTTT. Its protein product is CASSHCRGSRTRNTGELFF.

The CDR3 region is CASSVERETQYF. CDR3 nucleotides: TGTGCCAGCAGTGTAGAAAGAGAGACCCAGTACTTC. The chain is built from TRBV2 and TRBJ2-5, with D uncertain. CDR3 length: 12 residues. The germline V and J ends were trimmed by 4 bases and 4 bases, with 7 bases remaining between them. Germline V gene data show CDR1 as SNHLY and CDR2 as FYNNEI.

Notes on this clone: Other nucleotide sequences in the sample specify the same CDR3. V is TRBV7-9 and J is TRBJ2-7; TRBD1 matches at 9 bases. After removal of 5 bases from V and 2 bases from J, the junction contained 4 bases not matched to a gene. CDR1 and CDR2 (germline): SEHNR, FQNEAQ (reference sequence). The CDR3 length is 14 residues. The CDR3 loop is CASSPRDRAYEQYF. The CDR3 DNA follows: TGTGCCAGCAGCCCCCGGGACAGGGCCTACGAGCAGTACTTC.

V and J are TRBV11-2 and TRBJ1-4; the match to TRBD1 covers 7 bases. The CDR3 sequence is 12 residues long. J was trimmed by 11 bases and V by 5 bases; bases with no gene match: 5. CDR1 and CDR2 from the germline V gene are SGHAT and FQNNGV. The CDR3 loop is CASSHTQGKLFF. In nucleotides, the CDR3 is TGTGCCAGCAGCCATACACAGGGGAAACTGTTTTTT.

The chain joins TRBV7-2 to TRBJ2-7; D call uncertain. V dropped 0 bases and J dropped 3 bases, with 15 bases sitting between them. This CDR3 has 16 amino acids. In germline, CDR1 is SGHTA, CDR2 FQGNSA. In DNA, the CDR3 is TGTGCCAGCAGCTTAGCGCGTAGGGCTTTCGGCTACGAGCAGTACTTC. Translated: CASSLARRAFGYEQYF.

V and J are TRBV9 and TRBJ1-1, with TRBD1 as a possible D gene (5 bases). The CDR3 loop spans 17 amino acids. The germline V gene encodes CDR1 SGDLS and CDR2 YYNGEE. Trimming shortened V by 0 bases and J by 1 base, and 16 bases separated the two germline ends. The CDR3: CASSVVGEGWENTEAFF. The CDR3 DNA follows: TGTGCCAGCAGCGTAGTAGGGGAAGGGTGGGAGAACACTGAAGCTTTCTTT.

CDR3: CASSPSDYEQYF. DNA of the CDR3: TGTGCCAGCTCACCATCCGACTACGAGCAGTACTTC. The gene calls are TRBV18 and TRBJ2-7; D remains unclear. The CDR3 runs 12 residues. V shed 2 bases and J shed 3 bases, with 5 bases lying between them. Germline CDR1 KGHSH, CDR2 LQKENI.

V usage is TRBV14 and J usage is TRBJ1-1, with D unresolved. CDR1 and CDR2 from the germline V gene are SGHDN and FVKESK. This CDR3 contains 14 residues. V was pared by 4 bases and J by 0 bases, with 9 bases between. CDR3 sequence reads: CASSPVGMNTEAFF. DNA for the CDR3: TGTGCCAGCAGCCCGGTGGGAATGAACACTGAAGCTTTCTTT. The entire variable domain, with the rest obtained from reference TRBV14 and TRBJ1-1, is as follows: EAGVTQFPSHSVIEKGQTVTLRCDPISGHDNLYWYRRVMGKEIKFLLHFVKESKQDESGMPNNRFLAERTGGTYSTLKVQPAELEDSGVYFCASSPVGMNTEAFFGQGTRLTVV.

The gene calls are TRBV5-1 and TRBJ2-2; the match to TRBD1 covers 7 bases. The germline CDR1 and CDR2 sequences are SGHRS and YFSETQ. CDR3 size: 15 residues. Trimming removed 2 bases from V and 3 bases from J; junction bases left unmatched: 4. The DNA for the CDR3 is TGCGCCAGCAGCTTAGGGACAGCGGACACCGGGGAGCTGTTTTTT. Translation gives CASSLGTADTGELFF.

The V and J genes are TRBV15 and TRBJ1-2; D call uncertain. V was pared by 5 bases and J by 6 bases, with 16 bases between. The CDR3 consists of 14 residues. Germline CDR1 is LNHNV and CDR2 is YYDKDF (reference sequence). The CDR3 spells CATSDTPRPHGYTF. CDR3 DNA sequence: TGTGCCACCAGCGACACGCCGCGGCCTCATGGCTACACCTTC.

This clone was counted only a few times. V usage is TRBV18 and J usage is TRBJ1-2; perhaps TRBD1 as D (5 bases). The CDR3 totals 13 residues. Germline V gene data show CDR1 as KGHSH and CDR2 as LQKENI. Trimming cost V 5 bases and J 4 bases, with 11 bases left between them. The CDR3 DNA sequence: TGTGCCAGCTCAATGTCTGACAGCTATGGCTACACCTTC. This sequence encodes CASSMSDSYGYTF.

This clone has at least ten counts. Other DNA sequences in the sample encode the same CDR3. CDR3 bases: TGTGCCAGCAGCCTAAGCACAGATACGCAGTATTTT. Its protein is CASSLSTDTQYF. V and J are TRBV7-9 and TRBJ2-3, with no clear D. Trimming removed 5 bases from V and 0 bases from J, with 3 bases in between. From germline, CDR1 is SEHNR and CDR2 FQNEAQ (reference sequence). The CDR3 has 12 amino acids.

About this clone: The junction shows a germline mismatch at one end, possibly a read error. The chain joins TRBV7-2 to TRBJ1-1; the D gene is possibly TRBD1 (5 bases). The CDR3 has 12 amino acids. Germline loops: CDR1 SGHTA, CDR2 FQGNSA. For the CDR3, the DNA is TGTGCCAGCAGCCCACCCCCCGCTCGACAGTACTTT. Its translation: CASSPPPARQYF.

CDR3 coding DNA: TGTGCCAGCAGCCAAGCCTCAGGGGGCACTGAAGCTTTCTTT. This codes for CASSQASGGTEAFF. This rearrangement joins TRBV14 to TRBJ1-1, with 7 positions matching TRBD1. Germline CDR1 reads SGHDN; CDR2 reads FVKESK. The CDR3 is made up of 14 amino acids. J gave up 4 bases and V 1 base, and 3 bases lay outside the gene matches.

This clone was detected only once. The chain uses TRBV10-2 and TRBJ2-7, with 9 bases that match TRBD1. V lost 6 bases to trimming and J lost 4 bases; unmatched junction nucleotides: 7. CDR1 WSHSY and CDR2 SAAADI come from the germline V gene. This CDR3 comprises 14 residues. CDR3 loop: CASRGQGRRYEQYF. Here the CDR3 DNA reads TGCGCCAGCAGGGGACAGGGCCGACGATACGAGCAGTACTTC.

This chain joins TRBV30 and TRBJ2-7, with a weak D call TRBD2 (7 bases). Germline V gives CDR1 GTSNPN, CDR2 SVGIG (reference sequence). The CDR3 spans 13 residues. Trimming cost V 4 bases and J 2 bases, with 12 bases left between them. CDR3 DNA: TGTGCCTGGACCTCGGGGGGCCCCTACGAGCAGTACTTC. Translation gives CAWTSGGPYEQYF. Complete variable domain (other parts from reference TRBV30 and TRBJ2-7): SQTIHQWPATLVQPVGSPLSLECTVEGTSNPNLYWYRQAAGRGLQLLFYSVGIGQISSEVPQNLSASRPQDRQFILSSKKLLLSDSGFYLCAWTSGGPYEQYFGPGTRLTVT.

V usage is TRBV19 and J usage is TRBJ2-6, with D maybe TRBD1 (5 bases). V was shortened by 11 bases and J by 0 bases, with 14 bases between the two germline ends. The CDR3 is 15 amino acids. Germline V gene data show CDR1 as LNHDA and CDR2 as SQIVND (reference sequence). CDR3 residues: CAVGQGNSGANVLTF. Written as DNA, the CDR3 is TGTGCCGTAGGGCAGGGAAACTCTGGGGCCAACGTCCTGACTTTC.

The gene calls are TRBV7-9 and TRBJ1-2; D gene ambiguous. This CDR3 contains 15 residues. CDR1 and CDR2 (germline): SEHNR, FQNEAQ (reference sequence). The ends were cut back, 5 bases at V and 0 bases at J, with 13 bases in the middle. In DNA, the CDR3 is TGTGCCAGCAGCCTTGGACTTTTAGCTAACTATGGCTACACCTTC. Protein: CASSLGLLANYGYTF.

This clone was seen a handful of times. The chain links TRBV28 to TRBJ1-5; 7 bases line up with TRBD1. V was clipped by 2 bases and J by 7 bases; unmatched bases: 5. Germline assignment: CDR1 MDHEN and CDR2 SYDVKM. The CDR3 length is 14 residues. CDR3 region: CASSLPGGRQPQHF. The CDR3 nucleotides are TGTGCCAGCAGTTTACCAGGGGGACGGCAGCCCCAGCATTTT.

V and J are TRBV6-5 and TRBJ1-3; D uncertain. Trimming took off 0 bases at V and 1 base at J, with 7 bases between the two ends. Germline CDR1 reads MNHEY; CDR2 reads SVGAGI. There are 15 residues in the CDR3. This CDR3 is CASSYSILSGNTIYF. CDR3 coding DNA: TGTGCCAGCAGTTACTCGATACTTTCTGGAAACACCATATATTTT.